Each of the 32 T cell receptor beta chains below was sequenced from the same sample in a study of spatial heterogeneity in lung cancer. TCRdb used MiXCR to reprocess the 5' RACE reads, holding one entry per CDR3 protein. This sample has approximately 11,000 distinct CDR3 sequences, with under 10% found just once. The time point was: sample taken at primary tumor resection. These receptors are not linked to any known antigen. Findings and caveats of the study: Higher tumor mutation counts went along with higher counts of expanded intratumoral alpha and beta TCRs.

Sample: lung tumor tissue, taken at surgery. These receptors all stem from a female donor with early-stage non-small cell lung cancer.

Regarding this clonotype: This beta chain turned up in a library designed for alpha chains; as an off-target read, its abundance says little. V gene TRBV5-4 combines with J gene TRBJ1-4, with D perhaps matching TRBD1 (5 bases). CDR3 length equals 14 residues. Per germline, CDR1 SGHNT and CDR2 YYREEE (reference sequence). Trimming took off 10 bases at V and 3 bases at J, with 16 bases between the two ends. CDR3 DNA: TGTGCCGCATCTGACGGGACGGCTAATGAAAAACTGTTTTTT. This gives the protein CAASDGTANEKLFF.

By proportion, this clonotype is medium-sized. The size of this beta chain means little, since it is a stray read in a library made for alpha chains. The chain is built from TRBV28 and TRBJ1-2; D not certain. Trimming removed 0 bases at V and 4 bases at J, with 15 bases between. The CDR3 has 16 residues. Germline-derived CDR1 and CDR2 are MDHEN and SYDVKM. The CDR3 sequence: CASSLWTAASGYGYTF. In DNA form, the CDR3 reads TGTGCCAGCAGTTTATGGACGGCAGCAAGCGGCTATGGCTACACCTTC.

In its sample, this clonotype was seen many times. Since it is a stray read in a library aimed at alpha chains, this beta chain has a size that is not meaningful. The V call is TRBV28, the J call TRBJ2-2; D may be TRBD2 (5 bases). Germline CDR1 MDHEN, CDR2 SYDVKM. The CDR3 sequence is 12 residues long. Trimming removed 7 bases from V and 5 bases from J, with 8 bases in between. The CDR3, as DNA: TGTGCCAGCAATAGCGTTACCGGGGAGCTGTTTTTT. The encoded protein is CASNSVTGELFF.

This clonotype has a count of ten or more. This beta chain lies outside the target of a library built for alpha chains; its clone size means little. Here the CDR3 DNA reads TGCAGCGAAGCTGATGGGAGGACAGATACGCAGTATTTT. It is translated as CSEADGRTDTQYF. This chain uses TRBV29-1 with TRBJ2-3; tentatively, D is TRBD2 (6 bases). The CDR3 is 13 amino acids. V lost 7 bases and J lost 3, with 14 bases in between. Germline loops: CDR1 SQVTM, CDR2 ANQGSEA.

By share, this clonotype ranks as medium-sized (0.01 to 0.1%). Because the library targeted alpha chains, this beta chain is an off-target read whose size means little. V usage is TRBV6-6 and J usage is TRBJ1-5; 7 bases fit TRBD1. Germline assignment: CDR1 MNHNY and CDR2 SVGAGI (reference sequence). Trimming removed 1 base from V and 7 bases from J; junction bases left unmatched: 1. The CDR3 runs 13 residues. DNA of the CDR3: TGTGCCAGCAGTTACTTACAGGGGCAGCCCCAGCATTTT. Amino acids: CASSYLQGQPQHF.

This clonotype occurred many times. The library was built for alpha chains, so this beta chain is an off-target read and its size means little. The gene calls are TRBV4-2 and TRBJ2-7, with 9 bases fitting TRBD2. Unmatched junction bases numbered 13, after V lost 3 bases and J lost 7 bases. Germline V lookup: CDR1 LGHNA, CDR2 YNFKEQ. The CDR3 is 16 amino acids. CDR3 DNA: TGTGCCAGCAGCCAGACCCAGCGGGGGGCTCCTAGGGAGCAGTACTTC. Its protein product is CASSQTQRGAPREQYF.

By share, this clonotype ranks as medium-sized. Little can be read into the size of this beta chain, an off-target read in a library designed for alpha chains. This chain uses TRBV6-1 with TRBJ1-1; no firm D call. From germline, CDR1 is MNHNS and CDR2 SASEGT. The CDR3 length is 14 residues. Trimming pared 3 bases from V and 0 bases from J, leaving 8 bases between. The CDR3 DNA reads TGTGCCAGCAGTGAGTCGATGATGAACACTGAAGCTTTCTTT. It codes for CASSESMMNTEAFF.

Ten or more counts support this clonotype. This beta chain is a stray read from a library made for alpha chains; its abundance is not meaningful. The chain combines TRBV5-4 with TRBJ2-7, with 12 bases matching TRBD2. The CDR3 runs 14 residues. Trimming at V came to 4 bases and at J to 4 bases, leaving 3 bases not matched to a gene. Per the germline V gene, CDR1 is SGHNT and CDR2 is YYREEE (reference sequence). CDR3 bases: TGTGCCAGCAGCGTGACTAGCGGGGGTTACGAGCAGTACTTC. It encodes CASSVTSGGYEQYF. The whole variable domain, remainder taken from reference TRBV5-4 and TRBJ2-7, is ETGVTQSPTHLIKTRGQQVTLRCSSQSGHNTVSWYQQALGQGPQFIFQYYREEENGRGNFPPRFSGLQFPNYSSELNVNALELDDSALYLCASSVTSGGYEQYFGPGTRLTVT.

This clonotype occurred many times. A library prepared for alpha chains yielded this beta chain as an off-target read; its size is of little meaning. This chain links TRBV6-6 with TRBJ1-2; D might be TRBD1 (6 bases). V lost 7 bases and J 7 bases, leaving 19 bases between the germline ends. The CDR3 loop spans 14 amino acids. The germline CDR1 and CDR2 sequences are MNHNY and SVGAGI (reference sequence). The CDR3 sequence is CASNQRAGAAGYTF. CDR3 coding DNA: TGTGCCAGCAACCAACGGGCGGGGGCGGCTGGCTACACCTTC.

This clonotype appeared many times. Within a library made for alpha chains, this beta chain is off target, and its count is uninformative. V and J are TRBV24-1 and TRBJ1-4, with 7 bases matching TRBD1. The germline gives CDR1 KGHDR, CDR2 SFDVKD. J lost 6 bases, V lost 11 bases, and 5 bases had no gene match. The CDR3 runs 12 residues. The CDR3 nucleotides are TGTGCCAGCCAGGGGGACGATGAAAAACTGTTTTTT. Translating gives CASQGDDEKLFF.

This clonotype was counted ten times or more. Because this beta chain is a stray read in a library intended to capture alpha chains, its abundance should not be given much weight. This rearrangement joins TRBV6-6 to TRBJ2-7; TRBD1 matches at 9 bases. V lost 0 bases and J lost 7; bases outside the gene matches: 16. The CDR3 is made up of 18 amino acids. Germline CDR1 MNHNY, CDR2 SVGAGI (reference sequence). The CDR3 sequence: CASSYSGDRARPPLEQYF. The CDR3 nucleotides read TGTGCCAGCAGTTACTCCGGGGACAGGGCCCGACCCCCTCTTGAGCAGTACTTC.

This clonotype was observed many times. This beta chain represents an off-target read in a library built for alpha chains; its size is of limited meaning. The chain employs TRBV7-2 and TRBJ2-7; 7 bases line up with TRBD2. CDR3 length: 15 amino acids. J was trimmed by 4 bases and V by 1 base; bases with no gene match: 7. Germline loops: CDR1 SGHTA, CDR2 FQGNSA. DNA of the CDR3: TGTGCCAGCAGCTTAGACGGCAGGGAGGGTTACGAGCAGTACTTC. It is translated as CASSLDGREGYEQYF. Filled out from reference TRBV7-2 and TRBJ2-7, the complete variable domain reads GAGVSQSPSNKVTEKGKDVELRCDPISGHTALYWYRQSLGQGLEFLIYFQGNSAPDKSGLPSDRFSAERTGGSVSTLTIQRTQQEDSAVYLCASSLDGREGYEQYFGPGTRLTVT.

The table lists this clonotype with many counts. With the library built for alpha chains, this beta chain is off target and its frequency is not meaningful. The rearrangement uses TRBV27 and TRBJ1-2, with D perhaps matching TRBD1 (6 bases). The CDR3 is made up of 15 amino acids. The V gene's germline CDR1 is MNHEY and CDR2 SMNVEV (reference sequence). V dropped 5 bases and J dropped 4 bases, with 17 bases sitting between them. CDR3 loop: CASSTGGRGIYGYTF. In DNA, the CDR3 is TGTGCCAGCAGTACCGGGGGGAGGGGGATCTATGGCTACACCTTC.

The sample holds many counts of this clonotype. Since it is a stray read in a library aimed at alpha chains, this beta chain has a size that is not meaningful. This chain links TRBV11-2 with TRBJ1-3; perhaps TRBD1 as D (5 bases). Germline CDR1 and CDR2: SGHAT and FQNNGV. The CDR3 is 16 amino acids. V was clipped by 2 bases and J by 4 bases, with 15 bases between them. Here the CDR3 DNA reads TGTGCCAGCAGCTTAAGGGGCGCGAGGTCCGGAAACACCATATATTTT. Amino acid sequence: CASSLRGARSGNTIYF.

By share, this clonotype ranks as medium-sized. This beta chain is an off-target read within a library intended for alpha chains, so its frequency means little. CDR3 sequence (DNA): TGTGCCAGCAGCCCCAAGACAGTCCTTATAGCCAAAAACATTCAGTACTTC. Translated, it gives CASSPKTVLIAKNIQYF. The rearrangement uses TRBV7-9 and TRBJ2-4, with D maybe TRBD1 (5 bases). The CDR3 is 17 residues long. From germline, CDR1 is SEHNR and CDR2 FQNEAQ (reference sequence). V lost 5 bases and J lost 0, with 17 bases in between.

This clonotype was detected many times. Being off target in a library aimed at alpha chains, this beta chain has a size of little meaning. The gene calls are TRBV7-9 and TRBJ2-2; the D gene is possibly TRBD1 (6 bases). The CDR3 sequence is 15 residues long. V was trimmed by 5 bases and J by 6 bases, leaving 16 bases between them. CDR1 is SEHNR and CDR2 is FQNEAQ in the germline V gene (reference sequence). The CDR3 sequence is CASSDGSGAPGELFF. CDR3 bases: TGTGCCAGCAGCGACGGGTCAGGGGCGCCCGGGGAGCTGTTTTTT.

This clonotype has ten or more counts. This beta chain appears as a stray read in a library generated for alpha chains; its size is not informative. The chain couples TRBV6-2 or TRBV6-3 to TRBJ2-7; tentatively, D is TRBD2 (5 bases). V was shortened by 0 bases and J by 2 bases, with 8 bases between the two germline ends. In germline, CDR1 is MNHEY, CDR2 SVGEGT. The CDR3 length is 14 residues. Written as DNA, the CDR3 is TGTGCCAGCAGTTACTCGAAGGGAGCCTACGAGCAGTACTTC. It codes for CASSYSKGAYEQYF.

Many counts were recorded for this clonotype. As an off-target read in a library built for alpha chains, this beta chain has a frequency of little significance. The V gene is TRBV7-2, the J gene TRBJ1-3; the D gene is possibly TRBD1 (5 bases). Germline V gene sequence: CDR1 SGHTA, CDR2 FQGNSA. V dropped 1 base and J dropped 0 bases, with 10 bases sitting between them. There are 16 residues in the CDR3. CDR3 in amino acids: CASSLGSGLSGNTIYF. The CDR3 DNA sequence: TGTGCCAGCAGCTTAGGTTCAGGGCTCTCTGGAAACACCATATATTTT.

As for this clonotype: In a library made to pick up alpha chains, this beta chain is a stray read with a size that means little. CDR3: CSVEGLAVPSSYNEQFF. CDR3 sequence (DNA): TGCAGCGTTGAAGGACTAGCGGTGCCTAGCTCCTACAATGAGCAGTTCTTC. The chain recombines TRBV29-1 with TRBJ2-1; 9 nucleotides agree with TRBD2. Germline V gives CDR1 SQVTM, CDR2 ANQGSEA. The CDR3 length is 17 residues. V was clipped by 1 base and J by 0 bases; unmatched bases: 7.

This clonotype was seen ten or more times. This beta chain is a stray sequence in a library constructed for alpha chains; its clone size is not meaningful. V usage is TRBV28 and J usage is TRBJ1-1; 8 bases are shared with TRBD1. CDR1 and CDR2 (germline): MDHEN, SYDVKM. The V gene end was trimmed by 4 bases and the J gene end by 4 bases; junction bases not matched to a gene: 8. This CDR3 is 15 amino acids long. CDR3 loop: CASSSSGTGFTEAFF. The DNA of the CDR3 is TGTGCCAGCAGTTCATCCGGGACAGGCTTCACTGAAGCTTTCTTT.

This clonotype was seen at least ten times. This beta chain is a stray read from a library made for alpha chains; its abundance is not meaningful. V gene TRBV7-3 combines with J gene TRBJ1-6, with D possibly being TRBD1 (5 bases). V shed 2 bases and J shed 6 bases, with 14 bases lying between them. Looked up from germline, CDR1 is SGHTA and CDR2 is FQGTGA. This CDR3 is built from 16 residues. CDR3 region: CASSLQPGISNSPLHF. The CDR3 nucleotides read TGTGCCAGCAGCTTACAACCAGGGATTTCTAATTCACCCCTCCACTTT. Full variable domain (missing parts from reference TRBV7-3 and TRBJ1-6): GAGVSQTPSNKVTEKGKYVELRCDPISGHTALYWYRQSLGQGPEFLIYFQGTGAADDSGLPNDRFFAVRPEGSVSTLKIQRTERGDSAVYLCASSLQPGISNSPLHFGNGTRLTVT.

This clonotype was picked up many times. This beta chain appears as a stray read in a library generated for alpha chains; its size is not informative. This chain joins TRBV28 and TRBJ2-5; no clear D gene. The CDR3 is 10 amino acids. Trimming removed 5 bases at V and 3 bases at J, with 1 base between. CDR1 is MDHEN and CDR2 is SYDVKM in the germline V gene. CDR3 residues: CASSEETQYF. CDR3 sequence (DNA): TGTGCCAGCAGTGAAGAGACCCAGTACTTC. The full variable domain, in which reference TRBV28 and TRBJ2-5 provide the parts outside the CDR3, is DVKVTQSSRYLVKRTGEKVFLECVQDMDHENMFWYRQDPGLGLRLIYFSYDVKMKEKGDIPEGYSVSREKKERFSLILESASTNQTSMYLCASSEETQYFGPGTRLLVL.

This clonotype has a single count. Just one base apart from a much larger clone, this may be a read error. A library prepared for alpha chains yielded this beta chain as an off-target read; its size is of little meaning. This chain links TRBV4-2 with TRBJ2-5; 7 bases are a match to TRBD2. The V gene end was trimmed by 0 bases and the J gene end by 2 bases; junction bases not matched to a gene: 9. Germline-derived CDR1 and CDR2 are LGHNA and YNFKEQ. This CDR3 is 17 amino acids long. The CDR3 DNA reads TGTGCCAGCAGCCAAGATGGAAAGCGGGGTTGGCAAGAGACCCAGTACTTC. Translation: CASSQDGKRGWQETQYF.

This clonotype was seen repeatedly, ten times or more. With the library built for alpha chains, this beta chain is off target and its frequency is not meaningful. Here the CDR3 reads CASSLRSGNTIYF. CDR3 coding DNA: TGTGCCAGCAGCTTAAGATCTGGAAACACCATATATTTT. The gene calls are TRBV11-3 and TRBJ1-3; D is undetermined. The CDR3 sequence is 13 residues long. Germline values: CDR1 SGHNT, CDR2 YENEEA. V shed 2 bases and J shed 1 base, with 3 bases lying between them.

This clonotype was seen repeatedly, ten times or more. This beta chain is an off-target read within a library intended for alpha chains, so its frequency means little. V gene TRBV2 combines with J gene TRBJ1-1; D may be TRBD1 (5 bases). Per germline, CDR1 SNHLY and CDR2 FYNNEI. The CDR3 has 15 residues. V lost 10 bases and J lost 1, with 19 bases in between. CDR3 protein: CATRQKERRNTEAFF. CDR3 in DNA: TGTGCCACCCGACAGAAGGAGAGGAGGAACACTGAAGCTTTCTTT.

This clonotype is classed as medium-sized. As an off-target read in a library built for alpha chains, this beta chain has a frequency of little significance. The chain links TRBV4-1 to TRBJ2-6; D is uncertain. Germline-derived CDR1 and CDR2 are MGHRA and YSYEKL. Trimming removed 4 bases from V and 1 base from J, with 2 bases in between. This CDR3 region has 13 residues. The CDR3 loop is CASSPSGANVLTF. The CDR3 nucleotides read TGCGCCAGCAGCCCATCTGGGGCCAACGTCCTGACTTTC.

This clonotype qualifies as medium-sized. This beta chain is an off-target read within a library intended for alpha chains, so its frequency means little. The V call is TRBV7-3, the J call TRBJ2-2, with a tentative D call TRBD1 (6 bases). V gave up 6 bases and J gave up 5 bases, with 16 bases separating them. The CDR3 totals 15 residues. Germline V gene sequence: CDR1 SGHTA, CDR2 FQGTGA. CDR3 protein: CASRPGTSGTGELFF. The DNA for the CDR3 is TGTGCCAGCAGGCCCGGGACAAGTGGAACCGGGGAGCTGTTTTTT.

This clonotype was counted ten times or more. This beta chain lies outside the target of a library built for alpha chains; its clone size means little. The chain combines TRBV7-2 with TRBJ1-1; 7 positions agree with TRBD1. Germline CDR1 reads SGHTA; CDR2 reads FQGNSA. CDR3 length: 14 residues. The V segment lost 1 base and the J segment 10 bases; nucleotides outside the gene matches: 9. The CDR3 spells CASSLGRGQSRAFF. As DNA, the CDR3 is TGTGCCAGCAGCTTAGGGAGGGGGCAGTCGCGAGCTTTCTTT.

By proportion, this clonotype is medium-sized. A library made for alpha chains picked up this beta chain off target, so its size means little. CDR3 in amino acids: CASSQLQEHSPLHF. DNA for the CDR3: TGTGCCAGCAGCCAACTACAGGAGCATTCACCCCTCCACTTT. The chain links TRBV3-1 to TRBJ1-6, with D possibly TRBD1 on 5 matching bases. Trimming took 2 bases from V and 8 from J, leaving 10 bases between them. Germline V gene sequence: CDR1 LGHDT, CDR2 YNNKEL (reference sequence). The CDR3 has 14 amino acids.

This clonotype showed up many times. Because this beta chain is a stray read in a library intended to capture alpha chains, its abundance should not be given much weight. Here the CDR3 DNA reads TGTGCCAGCAGCTTAACGGGACAGAATTCACCCCTCCACTTT. Protein product: CASSLTGQNSPLHF. V and J are TRBV7-3 and TRBJ1-6, with TRBD1 matching 7 bases. Losses at the gene ends were 0 bases for V and 7 bases for J; bases not matched to a gene: 0. CDR3 length: 14 residues. Germline CDR1 is SGHTA and CDR2 is FQGTGA.

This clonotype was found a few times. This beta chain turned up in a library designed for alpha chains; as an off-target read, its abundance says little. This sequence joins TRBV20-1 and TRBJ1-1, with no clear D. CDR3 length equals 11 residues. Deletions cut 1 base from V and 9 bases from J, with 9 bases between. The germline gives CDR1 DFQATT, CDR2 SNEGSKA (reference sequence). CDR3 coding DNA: TGCAGTGCTAGAGGGCGAGGGAAAGCTTTCTTT. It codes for CSARGRGKAFF.

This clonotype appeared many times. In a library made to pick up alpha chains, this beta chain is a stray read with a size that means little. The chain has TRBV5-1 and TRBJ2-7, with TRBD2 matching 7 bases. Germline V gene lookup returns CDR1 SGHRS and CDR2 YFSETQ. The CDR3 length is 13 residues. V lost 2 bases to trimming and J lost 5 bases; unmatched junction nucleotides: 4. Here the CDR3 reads CASSLGLVDEQYF. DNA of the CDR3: TGCGCCAGCAGCTTAGGACTAGTTGACGAGCAGTACTTC.